This T cell receptor beta chain is from a study of blood T cell repertoires in COVID-19. Study as a whole: Sources were T cells, B-cell-depleted T cells, or PBMCs; the material itself was cDNA or gDNA.

The repertoire was sequenced with immunoSEQ multiplex PCR; TCRdb's copy has only in-frame clones and lacks some. The repertoire consists of around 200,000 clones, with under 90% occurring once and the leading ten covering about 2.5%. This TCR was sampled from a woman aged 35 to 49 with active or convalescent COVID-19. Sequencing was performed on peripheral blood.

CDR3 sequence reads: CAARTGDSGNTIYF. CDR3 DNA sequence: TGTGCCGCGAGGACAGGGGACTCTGGAAACACCATATATTTT. The rearrangement links TRBV6-6 to TRBJ1-3; 9 positions agree with TRBD1. CDR3 length: 14 residues. Germline assignment: CDR1 MNHNY and CDR2 SVGAGI (reference sequence). V was clipped by 11 bases and J by 0 bases; unmatched bases: 5.